The present entry profiles one T cell receptor beta chain with its context. The data derive from a study of T cells after yellow fever vaccination. MiXCR, run by TCRdb on the 5' RACE reads, gives a single entry per CDR3 protein. The table records just under 600,000 distinct CDR3 sequences, around an eighth of them present only once. This CDR3 has 13 amino acids. The V gene's germline CDR1 is DFQATT and CDR2 SNEGSKA (reference sequence). Trimming cost V 3 bases and J 2 bases, with 10 bases left between them. This sample comprised PBMCs, obtained on the day of the yellow fever booster vaccination. This clonotype was obtained from a young man who received the YFV17D yellow fever vaccine. The chain uses TRBV20-1 and TRBJ2-5; D is ambiguous. The CDR3: CSASTTAQETQYF. The CDR3, as DNA: TGCAGTGCTAGTACAACAGCTCAAGAGACCCAGTACTTC.